The rows below give T cell receptor beta chains drawn from one sample of a study of blood T cells in healthy people across ages. A single record per CDR3 protein comes from TCRdb applying MiXCR to the 5' RACE reads. The data contain about 690,000 distinct CDR3 sequences, approximately 40% of them singletons. The sequencing sample was made of blood. These receptors were collected from a man aged 80 or over in good health. Each CDR3 is given with its conserved first and last residue. Fields, in order: V gene, clone size, D gene, J gene, CDR3 length, CDR3 DNA, CDR3 protein. D genes are given only for firm matches. Clone size, where shown, is once, few, many, or a class for clones that have expanded.

v_call: TRBV6-5
clone_size: NA
d_call: TRBD1
j_call: TRBJ2-3
cdr3_length: 16
cdr3_nt: TGTGCCAGCAGTTACTCGAACAGGGGCGGCACAGATACGCAGTATTTT
cdr3_aa: CASSYSNRGGTDTQYF

v_call: TRBV7-2
clone_size: NA
d_call: NA
j_call: TRBJ1-1
cdr3_length: 13
cdr3_nt: TGTGCCGGCAGCTTAGAGTGGGGCACTGAAGCTTTCTTT
cdr3_aa: CAGSLEWGTEAFF

v_call: TRBV20-1
clone_size: few
d_call: TRBD1
j_call: TRBJ2-3
cdr3_length: 14
cdr3_nt: TGCAGTGCTGACAGGGGGCGGGGGGCAGATACGCAGTATTTT
cdr3_aa: CSADRGRGADTQYF

v_call: TRBV6-1
clone_size: NA
d_call: TRBD2
j_call: TRBJ2-5
cdr3_length: 14
cdr3_nt: TGTGCCAGCAGCGCGAGCGGGAGCAGAGAGACCCAGTACTTC
cdr3_aa: CASSASGSRETQYF

v_call: TRBV28
clone_size: NA
d_call: NA
j_call: TRBJ1-2
cdr3_length: 13
cdr3_nt: TGTGCCTGCAGTTTAGTCCAGGAGTATGGCTACACCTTC
cdr3_aa: CACSLVQEYGYTF

v_call: TRBV7-4
clone_size: many
d_call: NA
j_call: TRBJ2-5
cdr3_length: 12
cdr3_nt: TGTGCCAGCAGTTGTATACGGGAGACCCAGTACTTC
cdr3_aa: CASSCIRETQYF

v_call: TRBV12-3/TRBV12-4
clone_size: NA
d_call: TRBD1
j_call: TRBJ1-4
cdr3_length: 16
cdr3_nt: TGTGCCAGCAGTCCAATCCAGACAGGGGGGAATGAAAAACTGTTTTTT
cdr3_aa: CASSPIQTGGNEKLFF

v_call: TRBV5-1
clone_size: many
d_call: NA
j_call: TRBJ2-7
cdr3_length: 14
cdr3_nt: TGCGCCAGCAGCTTACATAACGGGGCTGGCGAGCAGTACTTC
cdr3_aa: CASSLHNGAGEQYF

v_call: TRBV3-1
clone_size: few
d_call: TRBD2
j_call: TRBJ2-5
cdr3_length: 13
cdr3_nt: TGTGCCAGCAGCCTAGGACTAGCGGGGTCTGCGTACTTC
cdr3_aa: CASSLGLAGSAYF

v_call: TRBV5-1
clone_size: NA
d_call: NA
j_call: TRBJ2-5
cdr3_length: 15
cdr3_nt: TGCGCCAGCAGCTTGGCGGGACCCCCTCGGGAGACCCAGTACTTC
cdr3_aa: CASSLAGPPRETQYF

v_call: TRBV7-2
clone_size: NA
d_call: NA
j_call: TRBJ2-6
cdr3_length: 16
cdr3_nt: TGTGCCAGCAGCATAGACAGGAAGGCTGGGACCAACGTCCTGACTTTC
cdr3_aa: CASSIDRKAGTNVLTF

v_call: TRBV12-3/TRBV12-4
clone_size: NA
d_call: TRBD1
j_call: TRBJ2-7
cdr3_length: 18
cdr3_nt: TGTGCCAGCAGTTTCGGAGGATCACAACGGACAGGCCAAGAGAAGCAGTACTTC
cdr3_aa: CASSFGGSQRTGQEKQYF

v_call: TRBV29-1
clone_size: NA
d_call: TRBD2
j_call: TRBJ2-1
cdr3_length: 15
cdr3_nt: TGCAGCGTTGTTGATGGTACTAGCGGGAGATCTGAGCAGTTCTTC
cdr3_aa: CSVVDGTSGRSEQFF

v_call: TRBV28
clone_size: NA
d_call: TRBD1
j_call: TRBJ1-6
cdr3_length: 16
cdr3_nt: TGTGCCAGCACCCGTGGACAGGTCTCCTATAATTCACCCCTCCACTTT
cdr3_aa: CASTRGQVSYNSPLHF

v_call: TRBV3-1
clone_size: NA
d_call: TRBD2
j_call: TRBJ2-5
cdr3_length: 16
cdr3_nt: TGTGCCAGCAGCCAAGAACTAGCGGGGGGGCTAAAGACCCAGTACTTC
cdr3_aa: CASSQELAGGLKTQYF

v_call: TRBV3-1
clone_size: many
d_call: NA
j_call: TRBJ2-1
cdr3_length: 15
cdr3_nt: TGTGCCAGCAGCCCCGACAGCAGTCCGAATAATGAGCAGTTCTTC
cdr3_aa: CASSPDSSPNNEQFF

v_call: TRBV14
clone_size: NA
d_call: NA
j_call: TRBJ1-5
cdr3_length: 13
cdr3_nt: TGTGCCAGCAGCGGCAGGGTACTTCAGCCCCAGCATTTT
cdr3_aa: CASSGRVLQPQHF

v_call: TRBV20-1
clone_size: NA
d_call: TRBD1
j_call: TRBJ2-1
cdr3_length: 14
cdr3_nt: TGCAGTGCTATAAATACGGGACAGCCGAATGAGCAGTTCTTC
cdr3_aa: CSAINTGQPNEQFF

v_call: TRBV15
clone_size: few
d_call: TRBD1
j_call: TRBJ2-1
cdr3_length: 12
cdr3_nt: TGTGCCATAGGACAGGGGTACAATGAGCAGTTCTTC
cdr3_aa: CAIGQGYNEQFF

v_call: TRBV7-9
clone_size: NA
d_call: NA
j_call: TRBJ1-1
cdr3_length: 18
cdr3_nt: TGTGCCAGCACCACAACGGAGCAAGGGGTGGCGCGCGGCACTGAAGCTTTCTTT
cdr3_aa: CASTTTEQGVARGTEAFF

v_call: TRBV11-2
clone_size: NA
d_call: NA
j_call: TRBJ2-3
cdr3_length: 15
cdr3_nt: TGTGCCAGCAGCCCTAACGGGGTTAGCACAGATACGCAGTATTTT
cdr3_aa: CASSPNGVSTDTQYF

v_call: TRBV6-6
clone_size: NA
d_call: TRBD1
j_call: TRBJ1-2
cdr3_length: 14
cdr3_nt: TGTGCCAGCGCCGAGGGGGCGCTGGACTATGGCTACACCTTC
cdr3_aa: CASAEGALDYGYTF

v_call: TRBV6-1
clone_size: NA
d_call: NA
j_call: TRBJ2-2
cdr3_length: 17
cdr3_nt: TGTGCCAGCAGTGAAGCAATCTATAGAGGGGATGGCGGGGAGCTGTTTTTT
cdr3_aa: CASSEAIYRGDGGELFF

v_call: TRBV20-1
clone_size: NA
d_call: TRBD1
j_call: TRBJ1-1
cdr3_length: 13
cdr3_nt: TGCAGTGCTAGGTGGGGACAGGGTACTGAAGCTTTCTTT
cdr3_aa: CSARWGQGTEAFF

v_call: TRBV21-1
clone_size: NA
d_call: NA
j_call: TRBJ2-2
cdr3_length: 17
cdr3_nt: TGTGCCAGCAGCAAGGGACAGGGGCTTGGTAATACCGGGGAGCTGTTTTTT
cdr3_aa: CASSKGQGLGNTGELFF

v_call: TRBV4-2
clone_size: NA
d_call: NA
j_call: TRBJ1-4
cdr3_length: 13
cdr3_nt: TGTGCCAGCAGCCTGTTCAAAGGGGAAAAACTGTTTTTT
cdr3_aa: CASSLFKGEKLFF

v_call: TRBV7-6
clone_size: NA
d_call: NA
j_call: TRBJ2-3
cdr3_length: 14
cdr3_nt: TGTGCCAGCAGCTTACCTCCTAGCACAGACACGCCGTATTTT
cdr3_aa: CASSLPPSTDTPYF

v_call: TRBV7-3
clone_size: few
d_call: TRBD2
j_call: TRBJ2-1
cdr3_length: 18
cdr3_nt: TGTGCCAGCAGCTCCTCGGGGGGGGTGCACGCAGGCTACAATGAGCAGTTCTTC
cdr3_aa: CASSSSGGVHAGYNEQFF

v_call: TRBV20-1
clone_size: NA
d_call: NA
j_call: TRBJ1-4
cdr3_length: 14
cdr3_nt: TGCAGTGCTAGGAGGGACGGCGGGAGGGAAAAACTGTTTTTT
cdr3_aa: CSARRDGGREKLFF

v_call: TRBV10-2
clone_size: once
d_call: TRBD1
j_call: TRBJ2-5
cdr3_length: 13
cdr3_nt: TGCGCCAGCAGGACAGGGGGCGCGGAGACCCAGTACTTC
cdr3_aa: CASRTGGAETQYF

v_call: TRBV25-1
clone_size: NA
d_call: NA
j_call: TRBJ2-7
cdr3_length: 13
cdr3_nt: TGTGCCAGCAGTGGTCAGGACCGCTACGAGCAGTACTTC
cdr3_aa: CASSGQDRYEQYF

v_call: TRBV10-1
clone_size: NA
d_call: TRBD1
j_call: TRBJ2-2
cdr3_length: 16
cdr3_nt: TGCGCCAGCAGTGGTGGGACAGCGAATAACACCGGGGAGCTGTTTTTT
cdr3_aa: CASSGGTANNTGELFF

v_call: TRBV10-1
clone_size: NA
d_call: NA
j_call: TRBJ2-5
cdr3_length: 12
cdr3_nt: TGCGCCATAGCGGCTCAACAAGAGACCCAGTACTTC
cdr3_aa: CAIAAQQETQYF

v_call: TRBV6-5
clone_size: many
d_call: TRBD2
j_call: TRBJ2-5
cdr3_length: 13
cdr3_nt: TGTGCCAGCAGTGGGACTAGTATAGAGACCCAGTACTTC
cdr3_aa: CASSGTSIETQYF

v_call: TRBV29-1
clone_size: NA
d_call: NA
j_call: TRBJ2-7
cdr3_length: 12
cdr3_nt: TGCAGCATGGGGAGGTCATACAACGAGCAGTACTTC
cdr3_aa: CSMGRSYNEQYF

v_call: TRBV29-1
clone_size: many
d_call: TRBD2
j_call: TRBJ2-3
cdr3_length: 15
cdr3_nt: TGCAGCGTTCGGACTAGTAACGGCGGAACAGATACGCAGTATTTT
cdr3_aa: CSVRTSNGGTDTQYF

v_call: TRBV20-1
clone_size: NA
d_call: NA
j_call: TRBJ2-7
cdr3_length: 16
cdr3_nt: TGCAGTGCTAGAGATACCGGGGGAAAGAACTCCTACGAGCAGTACTTC
cdr3_aa: CSARDTGGKNSYEQYF

v_call: TRBV29-1
clone_size: NA
d_call: NA
j_call: TRBJ1-3
cdr3_length: 12
cdr3_nt: TGCAGCGTTGATGGGCAGTCAAACACCATATATTTT
cdr3_aa: CSVDGQSNTIYF

v_call: TRBV25-1
clone_size: NA
d_call: TRBD2
j_call: TRBJ2-1
cdr3_length: 17
cdr3_nt: TGTGCCAGCAGCCCGGGACTAGCGGGAGGGGGCTACAATGAGCAGTTCTTC
cdr3_aa: CASSPGLAGGGYNEQFF

v_call: TRBV28
clone_size: NA
d_call: NA
j_call: TRBJ1-1
cdr3_length: 15
cdr3_nt: TGTGCCAGCACCCAGGCGGGTTTTGAGATCACTGAAGCTTTCTTT
cdr3_aa: CASTQAGFEITEAFF

v_call: TRBV20-1
clone_size: few
d_call: TRBD1
j_call: TRBJ1-5
cdr3_length: 15
cdr3_nt: TGCAGTGCTAGAGCCTCGGACAGGGGAAATCAGCCCCAGCATTTT
cdr3_aa: CSARASDRGNQPQHF

v_call: TRBV9
clone_size: many
d_call: TRBD1
j_call: TRBJ2-5
cdr3_length: 15
cdr3_nt: TGTGCCAGCAGCGTAGGGGACAGGCCCCAGGAGACCCAGTACTTC
cdr3_aa: CASSVGDRPQETQYF

v_call: TRBV12-3/TRBV12-4
clone_size: few
d_call: TRBD2
j_call: TRBJ2-3
cdr3_length: 17
cdr3_nt: TGTGCCAGCAGTTTAGGTCGTGGGGGGGAGAGCACAGATACGCAGTATTTT
cdr3_aa: CASSLGRGGESTDTQYF

v_call: TRBV5-1
clone_size: NA
d_call: TRBD1
j_call: TRBJ2-1
cdr3_length: 16
cdr3_nt: TGCGCCAGCAGCTTGGCCCGGGACAGGGTGATCAATGAGCAGTTCTTC
cdr3_aa: CASSLARDRVINEQFF

v_call: TRBV9
clone_size: few
d_call: NA
j_call: TRBJ2-4
cdr3_length: 15
cdr3_nt: TGTGCCAGCAGCGTAGGACAATTTGAAGAAAACATTCAGTACTTC
cdr3_aa: CASSVGQFEENIQYF

v_call: TRBV7-2
clone_size: NA
d_call: TRBD2
j_call: TRBJ2-1
cdr3_length: 12
cdr3_nt: TGTGCCAGCAGGGGAGGGGTCGATGAGCAGTTCTTC
cdr3_aa: CASRGGVDEQFF

v_call: TRBV7-3
clone_size: NA
d_call: TRBD2
j_call: TRBJ2-5
cdr3_length: 15
cdr3_nt: TGTGCCAGCAGCTCCTCGGGACTAGCGGGAGATGAGCAGTACTTC
cdr3_aa: CASSSSGLAGDEQYF

v_call: TRBV5-4
clone_size: few
d_call: NA
j_call: TRBJ2-3
cdr3_length: 14
cdr3_nt: TGTGCCAGCAGGTCCGGGACACCCACAGATACGCAGTATTTT
cdr3_aa: CASRSGTPTDTQYF

v_call: TRBV5-8
clone_size: NA
d_call: NA
j_call: TRBJ1-3
cdr3_length: 15
cdr3_nt: TGTGCCACATCTAAAACCTTATACTCTGGAAACACCATATATTTT
cdr3_aa: CATSKTLYSGNTIYF

v_call: TRBV18
clone_size: NA
d_call: NA
j_call: TRBJ1-5
cdr3_length: 16
cdr3_nt: TGTGCCAGCTCACCACGTGTTTCGGACACCTATTCGCCCCAGCATTTT
cdr3_aa: CASSPRVSDTYSPQHF

v_call: TRBV29-1
clone_size: few
d_call: TRBD1
j_call: TRBJ2-7
cdr3_length: 13
cdr3_nt: TGCAGCGTCTCCTACCAGGGGGCTGGGGAGCAGTACTTC
cdr3_aa: CSVSYQGAGEQYF

v_call: TRBV5-5
clone_size: NA
d_call: TRBD1
j_call: TRBJ2-4
cdr3_length: 14
cdr3_nt: TGTGCCAGCAGCTTGTTACAGGGGGGTAACATTCCGTACTTC
cdr3_aa: CASSLLQGGNIPYF

v_call: TRBV4-3
clone_size: NA
d_call: NA
j_call: TRBJ1-5
cdr3_length: 15
cdr3_nt: TGCGCCAGCAGCCAAGATCGTTCGGGGAATCAGCCCCAGCATTTT
cdr3_aa: CASSQDRSGNQPQHF

v_call: TRBV20-1
clone_size: NA
d_call: NA
j_call: TRBJ2-5
cdr3_length: 11
cdr3_nt: TGCAGTGCTAGTTATCAAGAGACCCAGTACTTC
cdr3_aa: CSASYQETQYF